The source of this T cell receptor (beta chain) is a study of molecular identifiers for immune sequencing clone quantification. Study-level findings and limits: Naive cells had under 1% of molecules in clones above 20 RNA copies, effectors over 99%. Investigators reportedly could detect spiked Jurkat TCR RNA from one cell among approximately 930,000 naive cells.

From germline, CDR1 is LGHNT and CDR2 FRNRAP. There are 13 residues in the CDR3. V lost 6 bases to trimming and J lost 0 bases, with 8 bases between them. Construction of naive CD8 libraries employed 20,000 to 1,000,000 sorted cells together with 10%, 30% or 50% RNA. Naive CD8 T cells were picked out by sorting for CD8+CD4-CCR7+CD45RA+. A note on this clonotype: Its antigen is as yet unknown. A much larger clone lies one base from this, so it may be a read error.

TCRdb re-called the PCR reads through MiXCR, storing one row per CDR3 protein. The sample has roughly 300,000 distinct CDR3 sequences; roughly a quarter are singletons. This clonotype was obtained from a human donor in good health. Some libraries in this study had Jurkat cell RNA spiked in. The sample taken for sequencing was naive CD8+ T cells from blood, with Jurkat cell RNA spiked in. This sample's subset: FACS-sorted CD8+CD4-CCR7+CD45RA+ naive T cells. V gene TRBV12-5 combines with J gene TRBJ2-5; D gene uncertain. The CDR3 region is CASGPANQETQYF. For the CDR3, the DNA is TGTGCTAGTGGCCCGGCGAACCAAGAGACCCAGTACTTC.